The 16 T cell receptor beta chains reported below all come from one sample, sequenced in a study of OX40 agonist ivuxolimab in advanced cancers. Profiling relied on immunoSEQ multiplex PCR, and the TCRdb table lists in-frame clones only, not all of them. The sample lists about 45,000 clones; roughly 90% were seen once. Sequenced material: CD4+ or CD8+ T cells sorted from blood, taken in a trial of the OX40 agonist ivuxolimab. These receptor sequences come from an adult with an advanced solid tumor such as melanoma, head and neck, liver or kidney cancer.

The V gene is TRBV5-1, the J gene TRBJ1-5; 7 bases map to TRBD1. The V and J ends lost 0 bases and 0 bases, in that order; junction bases with no gene match: 0. The V gene's germline CDR1 is SGHRS and CDR2 YFSETQ. CDR3 length: 15 amino acids. The CDR3 protein is CASSLGDSSNQPQHF. CDR3 nucleotides: TGCGCCAGCAGCTTGGGGGACAGTAGCAATCAGCCCCAGCATTTT.

V usage is TRBV2 and J usage is TRBJ2-7, with 7 nucleotides matching TRBD1. This CDR3 contains 12 residues. With 6 bases clipped from V and 3 bases from J, the junction kept 2 bases outside the gene matches. CDR1 SNHLY and CDR2 FYNNEI come from the germline V gene. The CDR3 nucleotides read TGTGCCAGCAGAACAGGGGTCTACGAGCAGTACTTC. Encoded protein: CASRTGVYEQYF.

The V and J genes are TRBV19 and TRBJ2-3, with D possibly matching TRBD2 (5 bases). V was shortened by 2 bases and J by 5 bases, with 11 bases between the two germline ends. The germline V gene encodes CDR1 LNHDA and CDR2 SQIVND (reference sequence). The CDR3 consists of 14 residues. CDR3 sequence reads: CASSIWPGEDTQYF. Here the CDR3 DNA reads TGTGCCAGTAGTATATGGCCCGGGGAAGATACGCAGTATTTT.

V and J are TRBV30 and TRBJ1-1, with D possibly TRBD1 on 6 matching bases. With 0 bases removed from V and 8 bases from J, the gap between germline ends came to 25 bases. This CDR3 contains 17 residues. From germline, CDR1 is GTSNPN and CDR2 SVGIG (reference sequence). CDR3 sequence reads: CAWSVYSRQVDYSEAFF. In nucleotides, the CDR3 is TGTGCCTGGAGTGTATACTCTAGACAGGTAGATTACTCCGAAGCTTTCTTT.

This sequence joins TRBV19 and TRBJ1-5; 10 nucleotides agree with TRBD1. This CDR3 spans 15 amino acids. Losses at the gene ends were 9 bases for V and 5 bases for J; bases not matched to a gene: 10. Per the germline V gene, CDR1 is LNHDA and CDR2 is SQIVND (reference sequence). CDR3 amino acids: CASGGTGVFDQPQHF. The CDR3, as DNA: TGTGCCAGCGGTGGGACAGGGGTGTTTGATCAGCCCCAGCATTTT.

CDR3: CASSPHSREDGEQYF. CDR3 nucleotide sequence: TGTGCCAGCAGCCCCCACTCGCGGGAGGATGGCGAGCAGTACTTC. The V call is TRBV9, the J call TRBJ2-7, with 8 bases lining up with TRBD2. The CDR3 has 15 residues. J lost 6 bases, V lost 4 bases, and 12 bases had no gene match. From germline, CDR1 is SGDLS and CDR2 YYNGEE. Together with reference TRBV9 and TRBJ2-7, the CDR3 gives the full variable domain: DSGVTQTPKHLITATGQRVTLRCSPRSGDLSVYWYQQSLDQGLQFLIQYYNGEERAKGNILERFSAQQFPDLHSELNLSSLELGDSALYFCASSPHSREDGEQYFGPGTRLTVT.

This clone appeared once. The junction departs from the called germline gene at one end, perhaps through a read error. This chain joins TRBV7-9 and TRBJ2-7; TRBD2 matches 12 bases. The CDR3 totals 14 residues. In germline, CDR1 is SEHNR, CDR2 FQNEAQ (reference sequence). CDR3 loop: CASSLAGGGYEQYF. The CDR3 bases are TGTGCCAGCAGCCTAGCGGGAGGGGGATACGAGCAGTACTTC.

The gene calls are TRBV6-5 and TRBJ1-2; 12 nucleotides line up with TRBD1. Germline lookup yields CDR1 MNHEY and CDR2 SVGAGI. CDR3 length equals 15 residues. With 5 bases clipped from V and 7 bases from J, the junction kept 8 bases outside the gene matches. The CDR3 region is CASSTGTGGSGGYTF. The CDR3 nucleotides are TGTGCCAGCAGTACCGGGACAGGGGGCTCGGGTGGCTACACCTTC.

The chain uses TRBV30 and TRBJ2-3; TRBD1 agrees at 7 bases. Germline V CDR1 and CDR2: GTSNPN, SVGIG (reference sequence). The CDR3 is 17 residues long. V shed 4 bases, J shed 3 bases, and the junction held 16 bases outside the gene matches. The CDR3 is CAWTTTGLGVGTDTQYF. The DNA of the CDR3 is TGTGCCTGGACCACGACAGGGCTAGGGGTCGGGACAGATACGCAGTATTTT.

V and J are TRBV4-1 and TRBJ1-2, with a weak D call TRBD1 (6 bases). The CDR3 is 16 amino acids. Germline CDR1 is MGHRA and CDR2 is YSYEKL. V was pared by 0 bases and J by 5 bases, with 16 bases between. As DNA, the CDR3 is TGCGCCAGCAGCCAAGACCCGGGGGCGGATCTTTATGGCTACACCTTC. Amino acid sequence: CASSQDPGADLYGYTF.

This clone was seen a single time. V is TRBV19 and J is TRBJ2-1; 10 nucleotides align to TRBD2. V lost 6 bases, J lost 3 bases, and 5 bases stayed unmatched. Germline-derived CDR1 and CDR2 are LNHDA and SQIVND (reference sequence). This CDR3 region has 15 residues. CDR3 DNA sequence: TGTGCCAGTAGCCAAACTAGCGGGATCTACAATGAGCAGTTCTTC. This sequence encodes CASSQTSGIYNEQFF.

This clone has only one observation. The J gene is TRBJ2-2, the V gene TRBV18; D remains ambiguous. Between the trimmed V and J ends, which lost 4 bases and 4 bases, there was a span of 13 bases. Germline V CDR1 and CDR2: KGHSH, LQKENI. The CDR3 runs to 15 residues. The CDR3 coding sequence is TGTGCCAGCTCACTCCCTGAGTACCTCACCGGGGAGCTGTTTTTT. It codes for CASSLPEYLTGELFF. Supplemented by reference TRBV18 and TRBJ2-2, the full variable domain reads NAGVMQNPRHLVRRRGQEARLRCSPMKGHSHVYWYRQLPEEGLKFMVYLQKENIIDESGMPKERFSAEFPKEGPSILRIQQVVRGDSAAYFCASSLPEYLTGELFFGEGSRLTVL.

The chain carries TRBV7-6 and TRBJ1-5; TRBD1 might be the D (5 bases). Germline CDR1 and CDR2: SGHVS and FNYEAQ. This CDR3 has 16 amino acids. V dropped 2 bases and J dropped 1 base, with 12 bases sitting between them. The CDR3 protein is CASSLIVRESNQPQHF. The CDR3 nucleotides read TGTGCCAGCAGCTTAATCGTCAGGGAGAGCAATCAGCCCCAGCATTTT.

The CDR3 nucleotides read TGTGCCTGGAGTGCCTCCGCAGATACGCAGTATTTT. Encoded protein: CAWSASADTQYF. The chain carries TRBV30 and TRBJ2-3; no clear D gene. In germline, CDR1 is GTSNPN, CDR2 SVGIG (reference sequence). This CDR3 spans 12 amino acids. V lost 1 base and J 4 bases, leaving 6 bases between the germline ends.

This chain connects TRBV5-4 to TRBJ2-3; TRBD2 might be the D (6 bases). The CDR3 extends over 12 amino acids. Trimming left V 5 bases short and J 13 bases short, with 17 bases between. Germline V gene lookup returns CDR1 SGHNT and CDR2 YYREEE (reference sequence). CDR3 amino acids: CASSPGDSREYF. The CDR3 nucleotides read TGTGCCAGCAGTCCCGGGGACTCTCGAGAGTATTTT.

The rearrangement uses TRBV2 and TRBJ1-1, with D possibly being TRBD1 (5 bases). Germline V gene data show CDR1 as SNHLY and CDR2 as FYNNEI. The ends were cut back, 6 bases at V and 1 base at J, with 12 bases in the middle. CDR3 length equals 14 residues. The chain's CDR3 is CASRGLEGNTEAFF. In DNA form, the CDR3 reads TGTGCCAGCAGGGGGCTTGAAGGGAACACTGAAGCTTTCTTT.